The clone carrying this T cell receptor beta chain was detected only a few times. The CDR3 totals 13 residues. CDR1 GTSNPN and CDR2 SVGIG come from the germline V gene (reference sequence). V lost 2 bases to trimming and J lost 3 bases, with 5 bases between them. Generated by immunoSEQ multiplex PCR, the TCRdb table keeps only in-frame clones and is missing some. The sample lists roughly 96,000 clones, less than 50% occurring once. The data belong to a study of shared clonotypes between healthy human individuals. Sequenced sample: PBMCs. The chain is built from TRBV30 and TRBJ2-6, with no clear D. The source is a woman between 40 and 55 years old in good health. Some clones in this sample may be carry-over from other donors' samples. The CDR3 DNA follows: TGTGCCTGGAGTACGGGTGGGGCCAACGTCCTGACTTTC. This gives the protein CAWSTGGANVLTF.